Listed here are 17 T cell receptor beta chains from one sample, sequenced in a study of blood T cells in healthy people across ages. A second PCR of 7 to 11 cycles used a sample-barcoded 5' primer and a J-beta primer mix. One entry per CDR3 protein, called by TCRdb with MiXCR from the 5' RACE reads. This table holds 650,000 to 900,000 distinct CDR3 sequences, around 62% found once. The material sequenced was blood. Source of these receptors: a young man in good health.

This chain uses TRBV29-1 with TRBJ1-2; possibly TRBD1 for D (6 bases). Looked up from germline, CDR1 is SQVTM and CDR2 is ANQGSEA. V was trimmed by 7 bases and J by 2 bases, leaving 11 bases between them. CDR3 size: 12 residues. The CDR3 protein is CSATQGNYGYTF. The CDR3 nucleotides read TGCAGCGCAACTCAGGGGAACTATGGCTACACCTTC.

This clonotype was observed a single time. The rearrangement joins TRBV3-1 to TRBJ2-4, with D maybe TRBD2 (5 bases). The closer fit of TRBJ2-7 to the DNA end suggests the J call may be wrong. Germline values: CDR1 LGHDT, CDR2 YNNKEL (reference sequence). This CDR3 has 13 amino acids. CDR3 loop: CASSQLLVSEQYF. The CDR3 bases are TGTGCCAGCAGCCAATTACTAGTCTCCGAGCAGTACTTC.

This CDR3 is CSAAPPGLAETQYF. The CDR3 nucleotides are TGCAGTGCCGCGCCCCCCGGGCTAGCGGAGACCCAGTACTTC. The genes are TRBV20-1 and TRBJ2-5; D is possibly TRBD2 (6 bases). Trimming removed 6 bases at V and 5 bases at J, with 19 bases between. The CDR3 covers 14 residues. Germline CDR1 DFQATT, CDR2 SNEGSKA (reference sequence).

In its sample, this clonotype was seen once. A junction boundary mismatches the germline segment, possibly from a read error. The V call is TRBV3-1, the J call TRBJ2-3; D gene unclear. This CDR3 comprises 14 residues. Germline V gene sequence: CDR1 LGHDT, CDR2 YNNKEL (reference sequence). DNA of the CDR3: TGTGTCAGCAGCCAAGATGGTTATGGAGATACGCAGTATTTT. It yields the protein CVSSQDGYGDTQYF.

The chain joins TRBV12-3 or TRBV12-4 to TRBJ2-4; 9 nucleotides line up with TRBD1. The CDR3 has 18 amino acids. V shed 5 bases, J shed 8 bases, and the junction held 19 bases outside the gene matches. DNA for the CDR3: TGTGCCAGCAGTGGACCCCTACCGTTGGGACAGGGAGGACACATTCAGTACTTC. Translation: CASSGPLPLGQGGHIQYF.

This clonotype has more than one count but fewer than ten. This chain's CDR3 is CASSLGEQPHYGYTF. The DNA of the CDR3 is TGTGCCAGCAGCTTAGGCGAACAGCCCCACTATGGCTACACCTTC. The chain is built from TRBV7-9 and TRBJ1-2; D uncertain. The CDR3 totals 15 residues. CDR1 SEHNR and CDR2 FQNEAQ come from the germline V gene (reference sequence). Trimming took 1 base from V and 3 from J, leaving 12 bases between them.

The genes are TRBV7-3 and TRBJ2-1, with D possibly matching TRBD2 (6 bases). Germline-derived CDR1 and CDR2 are SGHTA and FQGTGA. Between the trimmed V and J ends, which lost 3 bases and 2 bases, there was a span of 11 bases. The CDR3 is 15 residues long. The CDR3 DNA sequence: TGTGCCAGCAGCTTTCGACTAGGCGCCTACAATGAGCAGTTCTTC. Translating gives CASSFRLGAYNEQFF.

This clonotype was detected only a few times. The chain's CDR3 is CASGSTGGNEQFF. CDR3 nucleotides: TGTGCCAGCGGCTCCACCGGGGGCAATGAGCAGTTCTTC. V usage is TRBV7-3 and J usage is TRBJ2-1; D is perhaps TRBD2 (6 bases). The CDR3 extends over 13 amino acids. Looked up from germline, CDR1 is SGHTA and CDR2 is FQGTGA. Trimming shortened V by 8 bases and J by 6 bases, and 14 bases separated the two germline ends.

V and J are TRBV27 and TRBJ2-1; D unresolved. Deletions cut 0 bases from V and 9 bases from J, with 6 bases between. The germline V gene has CDR1 MNHEY and CDR2 SMNVEV (reference sequence). The CDR3 is made up of 12 amino acids. CDR3: CASSLSRPEQFF. Here the CDR3 DNA reads TGTGCCAGCAGTTTATCTCGGCCTGAGCAGTTCTTC.

The chain carries TRBV5-1 and TRBJ2-1, with 10 bases identical to TRBD1. V trimming: 4 bases; J trimming: 9 bases; junction bases outside the gene matches: 10. Germline-derived CDR1 and CDR2 are SGHRS and YFSETQ. The CDR3 spans 15 residues. CDR3 sequence reads: CASSRDRGSASEQFF. The CDR3 coding sequence is TGCGCCAGCAGCCGGGACAGGGGTTCGGCTAGTGAGCAGTTCTTC.

This clonotype was recorded once. Here the CDR3 DNA reads TGTGCCACCAGTGATCCGACAGGAGGTTCGTGGGAGCAGTACTTC. As protein: CATSDPTGGSWEQYF. The chain links TRBV24-1 to TRBJ2-5; the D gene is possibly TRBD1 (6 bases). Germline V gene sequence: CDR1 KGHDR, CDR2 SFDVKD. This CDR3 contains 15 residues. V was clipped by 3 bases and J by 11 bases, with 21 bases between them.

V is TRBV10-3 and J is TRBJ2-3; 8 bases match TRBD2. The CDR3 is made up of 15 amino acids. Germline V CDR1 and CDR2: ENHRY, SYGVKD. V trimming: 7 bases; J trimming: 2 bases; junction bases outside the gene matches: 8. CDR3 region: CAIMRGAENTDTQYF. The CDR3 bases are TGTGCCATCATGCGGGGGGCTGAGAACACAGATACGCAGTATTTT.

CDR3 coding DNA: TGTGCCAGCAGCCCCGACAGGGTTCTTAATTCACCCCTCCACTTT. Its translation: CASSPDRVLNSPLHF. The V and J genes are TRBV13 and TRBJ1-6, with 7 bases matching TRBD1. V shed 5 bases, J shed 6 bases, and the junction held 7 bases outside the gene matches. This CDR3 has 15 amino acids. Per the germline V gene, CDR1 is PRHDT and CDR2 is FYEKMQ (reference sequence).

The sample holds a few counts of this clonotype. The CDR3 coding sequence is TGTGCCAGCAGTTTTCGACAAGGCGAGCAGTACTTC. This gives the protein CASSFRQGEQYF. The chain has TRBV27 and TRBJ2-7; D gene uncertain. Trimming removed 3 bases at V and 6 bases at J, with 9 bases between. The germline gives CDR1 MNHEY, CDR2 SMNVEV (reference sequence). There are 12 residues in the CDR3.

This sequence joins TRBV7-2 and TRBJ2-3; tentative D call: TRBD2 (6 bases). The CDR3 length is 17 residues. CDR1 is SGHTA, CDR2 FQGNSA, per germline. V was trimmed by 4 bases and J by 0 bases, leaving 17 bases between them. The CDR3: CASSSSGLTSSTDTQYF. As DNA, the CDR3 is TGTGCCAGCAGCTCGTCGGGACTTACATCTAGCACAGATACGCAGTATTTT. The full variable domain, in which reference TRBV7-2 and TRBJ2-3 provide the parts outside the CDR3, is GAGVSQSPSNKVTEKGKDVELRCDPISGHTALYWYRQSLGQGLEFLIYFQGNSAPDKSGLPSDRFSAERTGGSVSTLTIQRTQQEDSAVYLCASSSSGLTSSTDTQYFGPGTRLTVL.

This clonotype was seen only once. The chain links TRBV28 to TRBJ2-7; possible D gene TRBD1, 5 bases. The ends were cut back, 8 bases at V and 7 bases at J, with 9 bases in the middle. The CDR3 sequence is 10 residues long. CDR1 and CDR2 (germline): MDHEN, SYDVKM. CDR3 coding DNA: TGTGCCAGCGGGGCGAAGGAGCAGTACTTC. Translated, it gives CASGAKEQYF.

This chain connects TRBV4-2 to TRBJ2-3; the D gene is possibly TRBD2 (5 bases). Germline V lookup: CDR1 LGHNA, CDR2 YNFKEQ. Trimming left V 0 bases short and J 2 bases short, with 12 bases between. The CDR3 runs to 16 residues. CDR3 in DNA: TGTGCCAGCAGCCAAGAGGAGGCTAAAATCACAGATACGCAGTATTTT. Translated, it gives CASSQEEAKITDTQYF.